This passage covers 23 T cell receptor beta chains from one sample sequenced in a study of sequential checkpoint blockade in melanoma. Treatment denoted: randomized to nivolumab then ipilimumab (arm A) or the reverse (arm B). The assay was immunoSEQ multiplex PCR, and TCRdb's table has in-frame clones only and misses some. The data show approximately 22,000 clones, roughly four fifths seen once. The specimen was CD8+ T cells sorted from blood (inferred from file names), collected from a patient given nivolumab and ipilimumab in sequence. The receptors shown here come from a human donor with melanoma.

V is TRBV9 and J is TRBJ2-7, with 9 bases lining up with TRBD2. Germline-derived CDR1 and CDR2 are SGDLS and YYNGEE. The J segment lost 5 bases and the V segment lost 4 bases, leaving 7 bases of the junction unmatched. The CDR3 covers 14 residues. DNA for the CDR3: TGTGCCAGCAGCTCCACCGGGACTAGCCACGAGCAGTACTTC. It is translated as CASSSTGTSHEQYF. Drawing the rest from reference TRBV9 and TRBJ2-7, the complete variable domain is DSGVTQTPKHLITATGQRVTLRCSPRSGDLSVYWYQQSLDQGLQFLIQYYNGEERAKGNILERFSAQQFPDLHSELNLSSLELGDSALYFCASSSTGTSHEQYFGPGTRLTVT.

This sequence joins TRBV7-6 and TRBJ2-1; perhaps TRBD2 as D (6 bases). CDR3 size: 16 residues. The V gene lost 0 bases and the J gene lost 2 bases, with 11 bases spanning the gap. CDR1 and CDR2 (germline): SGHVS, FNYEAQ. The CDR3 region has the DNA TGTGCCAGCAGCTTAGCAAGTGGCGGGACCTACAATGAGCAGTTCTTC. It yields the protein CASSLASGGTYNEQFF.

The genes are TRBV5-1 and TRBJ2-6; maybe TRBD1 (6 bases). V was cut by 4 bases and J by 0 bases, with 8 bases left in between. This CDR3 has 15 residues. Germline CDR1 SGHRS, CDR2 YFSETQ. CDR3 DNA: TGCGCCAGCAGCGGGGGCTTCTCTGGGGCCAACGTCCTGACTTTC. Amino acids: CASSGGFSGANVLTF.

The chain has TRBV15 and TRBJ1-2, with 10 bases lining up with TRBD1. Germline V gene sequence: CDR1 LNHNV, CDR2 YYDKDF (reference sequence). The CDR3 covers 13 residues. Trimming removed 6 bases from V and 7 bases from J; junction bases left unmatched: 5. CDR3 bases: TGTGCCACCAGTATGGGACAGGGGTTTGGCTACACCTTC. This codes for CATSMGQGFGYTF.

This chain connects TRBV9 to TRBJ2-5; no clear D gene. Germline loops: CDR1 SGDLS, CDR2 YYNGEE. Deletions cut 0 bases from V and 3 bases from J, with 6 bases between. There are 13 residues in the CDR3. The DNA for the CDR3 is TGTGCCAGCAGCGTAGGGGCAGAAGAGACCCAGTACTTC. Protein: CASSVGAEETQYF.

For the CDR3, the DNA is TGTGCCAGCAGCCCTTGGACAGGGAGGGATACGCAGTATTTT. Its translation is CASSPWTGRDTQYF. The rearrangement links TRBV9 to TRBJ2-3, with TRBD1 identical over 8 bases. In germline, CDR1 is SGDLS, CDR2 YYNGEE. There are 14 residues in the CDR3. Losses at the gene ends were 4 bases for V and 6 bases for J; bases not matched to a gene: 7. Full variable domain (missing parts from reference TRBV9 and TRBJ2-3): DSGVTQTPKHLITATGQRVTLRCSPRSGDLSVYWYQQSLDQGLQFLIQYYNGEERAKGNILERFSAQQFPDLHSELNLSSLELGDSALYFCASSPWTGRDTQYFGPGTRLTVL.

This rearrangement joins TRBV10-1 to TRBJ1-5, with TRBD1 identical over 9 bases. CDR1 and CDR2 from the germline V gene are WNHNN and SYGVQD (reference sequence). The CDR3 totals 16 residues. Losses at the gene ends were 6 bases for V and 7 bases for J; bases not matched to a gene: 13. The CDR3 bases are TGCGCCAGCAGGAGGACAGGGGCGGGCGGGGACCAGCCCCAGCATTTT. As protein: CASRRTGAGGDQPQHF.

Here the CDR3 DNA reads TGTGCCAGCAGTTCTCCGGGACTAGAAGACGATACGCAGTATTTT. It translates to CASSSPGLEDDTQYF. V gene TRBV28 combines with J gene TRBJ2-3, with 8 bases that match TRBD2. V trimming: 4 bases; J trimming: 6 bases; junction bases outside the gene matches: 9. Looked up from germline, CDR1 is MDHEN and CDR2 is SYDVKM. CDR3 size: 15 residues.

J is TRBJ2-7 and V is TRBV18; 7 bases line up with TRBD2. There are 16 residues in the CDR3. V dropped 2 bases and J dropped 1; count of bases not matched to a gene: 8. The V gene's germline CDR1 is KGHSH and CDR2 LQKENI. The CDR3 nucleotides read TGTGCCAGCTCACCAGGGCCAGCGGGACCTTCCTACGAGCAGTACTTC. This translates into CASSPGPAGPSYEQYF.

The V call is TRBV28, the J call TRBJ1-3; a possible D gene is TRBD1 (6 bases). Trimming cost V 4 bases and J 0 bases, with 13 bases left between them. CDR3 length: 16 residues. CDR1 is MDHEN, CDR2 SYDVKM, per germline. The CDR3 nucleotides read TGTGCCAGCAGTTCTGGACAGTTATTCTCTGGAAACACCATATATTTT. The encoded protein is CASSSGQLFSGNTIYF.

The chain is built from TRBV18 and TRBJ2-7; 7 bases fit TRBD1. This CDR3 is built from 13 residues. Unmatched junction bases numbered 4, after V lost 5 bases and J lost 3 bases. Germline CDR1 and CDR2: KGHSH and LQKENI. The chain's CDR3 is CASSRQGHYEQYF. For the CDR3, the DNA is TGTGCCAGCTCAAGACAGGGTCACTACGAGCAGTACTTC.

The CDR3 coding sequence is TGTGCCAGCAGCGTAGGATCGGTGGTATCACCCTACAATGAGCAGTTCTTC. Residues: CASSVGSVVSPYNEQFF. This chain joins TRBV9 and TRBJ2-1; D is undetermined. Germline V gene sequence: CDR1 SGDLS, CDR2 YYNGEE. This CDR3 spans 17 amino acids. V lost 0 bases, J lost 2 bases, and 15 bases lay in between. The complete variable domain, with remaining parts taken from reference TRBV9 and TRBJ2-1, reads DSGVTQTPKHLITATGQRVTLRCSPRSGDLSVYWYQQSLDQGLQFLIQYYNGEERAKGNILERFSAQQFPDLHSELNLSSLELGDSALYFCASSVGSVVSPYNEQFFGPGTRLTVL.

The chain has TRBV2 and TRBJ2-3; 9 nucleotides match TRBD1. The CDR3 has 15 residues. Per germline, CDR1 SNHLY and CDR2 FYNNEI. The ends lost 5 bases at V and 2 bases at J; junction bases unmatched: 5. This CDR3 is CASSLGTGNTDTQYF. The CDR3 bases are TGTGCCAGCAGTTTGGGGACAGGGAACACAGATACGCAGTATTTT.

J is TRBJ2-7 and V is TRBV6-4, with TRBD2 matching 10 bases. CDR3 length: 16 residues. Trimming cost V 2 bases and J 2 bases; bases outside gene matches: 6. Germline CDR1 reads MRHNA; CDR2 reads SNTAGT. CDR3 amino acids: CASSDVSGRAPYEQYF. The CDR3 DNA is TGTGCCAGCAGTGACGTCAGCGGGAGGGCCCCCTACGAGCAGTACTTC.

A few counts support this clone. The rearrangement links TRBV6-6 to TRBJ1-2, with D possibly matching TRBD1 (6 bases). V was shortened by 3 bases and J by 0 bases, with 14 bases between the two germline ends. This CDR3 has 16 residues. CDR1 is MNHNY, CDR2 SVGAGI, per germline (reference sequence). The CDR3 protein is CASSYSTGQTNYGYTF. The CDR3 region has the DNA TGTGCCAGCAGTTATTCCACAGGACAGACTAACTATGGCTACACCTTC.

This sequence joins TRBV28 and TRBJ2-1; 10 bases are shared with TRBD2. The CDR3 totals 16 residues. CDR1 MDHEN and CDR2 SYDVKM come from the germline V gene. V shed 5 bases, J shed 0 bases, and the junction held 4 bases outside the gene matches. In DNA form, the CDR3 reads TGTGCCAGCAGTACCCTAGCGGGAGCCTCCTACAATGAGCAGTTCTTC. Protein sequence: CASSTLAGASYNEQFF.

This rearrangement joins TRBV5-1 to TRBJ2-1; D may be TRBD2 (6 bases). Trimming took 2 bases from V and 5 from J, leaving 14 bases between them. The CDR3 has 15 residues. Germline V lookup: CDR1 SGHRS, CDR2 YFSETQ. This chain's CDR3 is CASSLDRLGNNEQFF. The CDR3 DNA is TGCGCCAGCAGCTTAGACCGACTAGGCAACAATGAGCAGTTCTTC.

V usage is TRBV6-5 and J usage is TRBJ2-7; TRBD1 agrees at 7 bases. The CDR3 spans 15 residues. Looked up from germline, CDR1 is MNHEY and CDR2 is SVGAGI. V lost 7 bases, J lost 4 bases, and 13 bases stayed unmatched. Here the CDR3 reads CASTTLTGDSYEQYF. The CDR3 DNA follows: TGTGCCAGCACCACCCTCACAGGGGATTCGTACGAGCAGTACTTC.

This sequence joins TRBV19 and TRBJ2-6; perhaps TRBD1 as D (5 bases). Germline V gene sequence: CDR1 LNHDA, CDR2 SQIVND (reference sequence). V dropped 4 bases and J dropped 0 bases, with 10 bases sitting between them. The CDR3 has 16 residues. DNA of the CDR3: TGTGCCAGTAGTACAGACAGAACCTCTGGGGCCAACGTCCTGACTTTC. It encodes CASSTDRTSGANVLTF. Drawing the rest from reference TRBV19 and TRBJ2-6, the complete variable domain is DGGITQSPKYLFRKEGQNVTLSCEQNLNHDAMYWYRQDPGQGLRLIYYSQIVNDFQKGDIAEGYSVSREKKESFPLTVTSAQKNPTAFYLCASSTDRTSGANVLTFGAGSRLTVL.

V and J are TRBV2 and TRBJ1-2; no clear D gene. The CDR3 covers 12 residues. V gave up 2 bases and J gave up 4 bases, with 5 bases separating them. Germline loops: CDR1 SNHLY, CDR2 FYNNEI. The CDR3 reads CASSEQRYGYTF. CDR3 sequence (DNA): TGTGCCAGCAGTGAACAGCGCTATGGCTACACCTTC. The variable domain in full, completed from reference TRBV2 and TRBJ1-2, reads EPEVTQTPSHQVTQMGQEVILRCVPISNHLYFYWYRQILGQKVEFLVSFYNNEISEKSEIFDDQFSVERPDGSNFTLKIRSTKLEDSAMYFCASSEQRYGYTFGSGTRLTVV.

This chain joins TRBV6-1 and TRBJ2-3, with TRBD1 matching 7 bases. V trimming: 2 bases; J trimming: 0 bases; junction bases outside the gene matches: 8. Germline-derived CDR1 and CDR2 are MNHNS and SASEGT. This CDR3 region has 17 residues. CDR3: CASSERLPTGSTDTQYF. CDR3 sequence (DNA): TGTGCCAGCAGTGAACGGCTTCCGACAGGGAGCACAGATACGCAGTATTTT.

V gene TRBV6-5 combines with J gene TRBJ1-2, with no clear D. The length of the CDR3 is 14 residues. V gave up 5 bases and J gave up 7 bases, with 17 bases separating them. Germline CDR1 is MNHEY and CDR2 is SVGAGI. In nucleotides, the CDR3 is TGTGCCAGCAGTGGTAGCGGGTCCCGCGGTGGCTACACCTTC. Translation gives CASSGSGSRGGYTF.

The chain has TRBV9 and TRBJ2-1; TRBD1 aligns across 8 bases. The germline V gene has CDR1 SGDLS and CDR2 YYNGEE. With 4 bases clipped from V and 8 bases from J, the junction kept 26 bases outside the gene matches. The CDR3 extends over 20 amino acids. The CDR3 region has the DNA TGTGCCAGCAGCCCCGCAATATTGAGGTTTGGACAGGGAATTAAGGATGAGCAGTTCTTC. Its protein is CASSPAILRFGQGIKDEQFF.